The T cell receptor beta chain under discussion was sequenced for a study of neurological immune-mediated disorders. This clonotype came up many times. cDNA was made by 5'RACE with 10-nucleotide random UMIs. Sequencing runs each generated in excess of 180 million TCR-beta sequences derived from 15-18 subjects. TCRdb fed the 5' RACE reads into MiXCR, producing one record per CDR3 protein. This table has about 90,000 distinct CDR3 sequences, about 13% appearing once. Germline assignment: CDR1 SGHRS and CDR2 YFSETQ. The CDR3 sequence is 14 residues long. V dropped 0 bases and J dropped 9 bases, with 13 bases sitting between them. As for time point: longitudinal time-point 2.

This chain links TRBV5-1 with TRBJ2-1; maybe TRBD1 (5 bases). The receptor was derived from a female donor with HTLV-1-associated myelopathy (HAM/TSP). What was sequenced was PBMCs. The CDR3: CASSLGTIGIEQFF. CDR3 bases: TGCGCCAGCAGCTTGGGGACAATTGGGATTGAGCAGTTCTTC. The whole variable domain, remainder taken from reference TRBV5-1 and TRBJ2-1, is KAGVTQTPRYLIKTRGQQVTLSCSPISGHRSVSWYQQTPGQGLQFLFEYFSETQRNKGNFPGRFSGRQFSNSRSEMNVSTLELGDSALYLCASSLGTIGIEQFFGPGTRLTVL.